This T cell receptor beta chain was identified in a study of memory CD4+ T cells and cytomegalovirus serostatus. As for the study in general: Donors were healthy Belgian adults, 9 CMV seropositive and approximately 23 seronegative. Findings of the study overall: The CMV-associated TCR signature appears largely within the CD4+ memory repertoire. Each of 67 CMV-associated TCRbeta sequences occurred in one to five individuals.

Single viable CD3+CD4+CD8-CD45RO+ cells were sorted as the memory CD4+ T cells. CMV serostatus came from serum IgG against pp150, pp28, p38, p52. In regard to this clone: No antigen is known for it.

CDR3 length: 13 amino acids. Deletions cut 0 bases from V and 9 bases from J, with 9 bases between. Germline-derived CDR1 and CDR2 are LNHDA and SQIVND (reference sequence). Profiled with immunoSEQ multiplex PCR; TCRdb holds only in-frame clones, not every one. The repertoire includes about 54,000 clones, roughly 77% of them detected once, and about 2.7% sits in the top ten. The receptor was isolated from an adult in good health and CMV-seropositive. The rearrangement uses TRBV19 and TRBJ1-5; D gene ambiguous. Specimen: memory CD4+ T cells from blood. CDR3 coding DNA: TGTGCCAGTAGTATAGATCCGTGGAGGCCCCAGCATTTT. Amino acids: CASSIDPWRPQHF. The variable domain in full, completed from reference TRBV19 and TRBJ1-5, reads DGGITQSPKYLFRKEGQNVTLSCEQNLNHDAMYWYRQDPGQGLRLIYYSQIVNDFQKGDIAEGYSVSREKKESFPLTVTSAQKNPTAFYLCASSIDPWRPQHFGDGTRLSIL.